The 11 T cell receptor beta chains listed next were all sequenced from one sample in a study of technical replicates of blood from several donors. Using immunoSEQ multiplex PCR, the repertoire was profiled, and TCRdb retains in-frame clones only, with some absent. The table shows tens of thousands of clones, with 85% to 95% occurring only once. Material for sequencing was T cells isolated from PBMCs. All receptors derive from a human donor in good health.

The chain joins TRBV5-1 to TRBJ2-1; perhaps TRBD1 as D (6 bases). Germline V gene data show CDR1 as SGHRS and CDR2 as YFSETQ. V was clipped by 5 bases and J by 6 bases, with 24 bases between them. The CDR3 spans 17 residues. In DNA form, the CDR3 reads TGCGCCAGCAGTTCCCATACAGGGTCACGCTTGATCAATGAGCAGTTCTTC. Residues: CASSSHTGSRLINEQFF.

The chain uses TRBV29-1 and TRBJ1-2; tentatively, D is TRBD1 (6 bases). Trimming cost V 4 bases and J 3 bases, with 12 bases left between them. This CDR3 comprises 13 residues. Germline V lookup: CDR1 SQVTM, CDR2 ANQGSEA. The CDR3 spells CSVGSAGDYGYTF. The CDR3 DNA reads as TGCAGCGTTGGCAGCGCAGGGGACTATGGCTACACCTTC.

The chain carries TRBV28 and TRBJ2-3; a possible D gene is TRBD2 (6 bases). The CDR3 is 16 amino acids. Germline V lookup: CDR1 MDHEN, CDR2 SYDVKM. V was shortened by 3 bases and J by 6 bases, with 19 bases between the two germline ends. CDR3 bases: TGTGCCAGCAGTTTGGGTGGGACGAGTGGGGGGGATACGCAGTATTTT. Translation: CASSLGGTSGGDTQYF.

The table lists this clone with a few counts. The chain has TRBV19 and TRBJ2-3; maybe TRBD2 (6 bases). The V gene's germline CDR1 is LNHDA and CDR2 SQIVND (reference sequence). The CDR3 length is 14 residues. V gave up 5 bases and J gave up 5 bases, with 14 bases separating them. In DNA form, the CDR3 reads TGTGCCAGTAGTGCGGGACTCATCGAAGATACGCAGTATTTT. Translated, it gives CASSAGLIEDTQYF.

The V call is TRBV28, the J call TRBJ2-1, with 10 bases identical to TRBD2. J lost 3 bases, V lost 5 bases, and 7 bases had no gene match. Looked up from germline, CDR1 is MDHEN and CDR2 is SYDVKM. The CDR3 extends over 16 amino acids. The CDR3 spells CASSKTSGSGYNEQFF. CDR3 DNA sequence: TGTGCCAGCAGTAAGACTAGCGGGTCGGGCTACAATGAGCAGTTCTTC. Full variable domain (rest looked up from reference TRBV28 and TRBJ2-1): DVKVTQSSRYLVKRTGEKVFLECVQDMDHENMFWYRQDPGLGLRLIYFSYDVKMKEKGDIPEGYSVSREKKERFSLILESASTNQTSMYLCASSKTSGSGYNEQFFGPGTRLTVL.

This chain links TRBV2 with TRBJ1-3, with 8 bases aligning to TRBD1. The CDR3 consists of 18 residues. In germline, CDR1 is SNHLY, CDR2 FYNNEI. Trimming took 6 bases from V and 3 from J; bases not matched to a gene: 16. The CDR3, as DNA: TGTGCCAGCAGGCGGGGCAGGGGGCTTTGGATTGGTGGAAACACCATATATTTT. Translating gives CASRRGRGLWIGGNTIYF.

The rearrangement uses TRBV19 and TRBJ2-7; 8 nucleotides match TRBD1. The V gene end was trimmed by 7 bases and the J gene end by 3 bases; junction bases not matched to a gene: 32. Germline V gives CDR1 LNHDA, CDR2 SQIVND (reference sequence). CDR3 length: 22 residues. The CDR3 here is CASINGPESPSPGQELFYEQYF. The CDR3 DNA sequence: TGTGCCAGTATCAATGGCCCGGAGTCCCCATCACCGGGACAGGAGTTATTCTACGAGCAGTACTTC. The entire variable domain, with the rest obtained from reference TRBV19 and TRBJ2-7, is as follows: DGGITQSPKYLFRKEGQNVTLSCEQNLNHDAMYWYRQDPGQGLRLIYYSQIVNDFQKGDIAEGYSVSREKKESFPLTVTSAQKNPTAFYLCASINGPESPSPGQELFYEQYFGPGTRLTVT.

The V call is TRBV14, the J call TRBJ1-6; the match to TRBD1 covers 7 bases. Germline CDR1 reads SGHDN; CDR2 reads FVKESK. Germline trimming cut 3 bases from V and 5 bases from J; bases unmatched to any gene: 10. The CDR3 sequence is 17 residues long. CDR3 in DNA: TGTGCCAGCAGCCATTTTATTAAGGGGGCGCATAATTCACCCCTCCACTTT. Translation gives CASSHFIKGAHNSPLHF.

The V call is TRBV5-4, the J call TRBJ1-2; possible D gene TRBD1, 6 bases. CDR1 and CDR2 from the germline V gene are SGHNT and YYREEE (reference sequence). The CDR3 is 16 residues long. The V gene lost 4 bases and the J gene lost 5 bases, with 21 bases spanning the gap. CDR3 sequence: CASSLDGQLPYYGYTF. CDR3 bases: TGTGCCAGCAGCCTGGATGGACAGCTACCTTATTATGGCTACACCTTC.

V and J are TRBV5-6 and TRBJ2-2, with a possible D match to TRBD1 (6 bases). The germline V and J ends were trimmed by 0 bases and 3 bases, with 15 bases remaining between them. In germline, CDR1 is SGHDT, CDR2 YYEEEE. CDR3 length: 17 residues. CDR3 DNA: TGTGCCAGCAGCTTGGCCTTGACAGGTGGCGACACCGGGGAGCTGTTTTTT. The encoded protein is CASSLALTGGDTGELFF.

This chain joins TRBV7-9 and TRBJ2-5; 10 bases match TRBD1. CDR3 size: 14 residues. The germline CDR1 and CDR2 sequences are SEHNR and FQNEAQ (reference sequence). The trim removed 4 bases at V and 4 bases at J, leaving 3 bases unmatched. CDR3 DNA: TGTGCCAGCAGCTCTAGGACAGGGGGAGAGACCCAGTACTTC. Protein sequence: CASSSRTGGETQYF.